The 16 T cell receptor beta chains below all came from one sample that was sequenced in a study of Graves' ophthalmopathy and Graves' hyperthyroidism. Amplified material comprised TCR beta CDR3 regions derived from RNA transcripts. RT-PCR in the first round used HTBI primers; a second-round multiplex PCR followed. TCRdb processed the multiplex PCR reads anew with MiXCR; each CDR3 protein has one entry. The data contain around 670,000 distinct CDR3 sequences, 40% of them singletons. The source material was peripheral blood. The source of these receptors is an adult man with Graves' ophthalmopathy.

Only one count was recorded for this clonotype. This chain links TRBV25-1 with TRBJ1-1, with unresolved D. The CDR3 has 13 amino acids. With 5 bases removed from V and 1 base from J, the gap between germline ends came to 8 bases. Germline CDR1 MGHDK, CDR2 SYGVNS. The CDR3 DNA follows: TGTGCCAGCAGTTCCCTCCCGAACACTGAAGCTTTCTTT. The encoded protein is CASSSLPNTEAFF.

Many counts were recorded for this clonotype. CDR3 nucleotides: TGTGCCATCAGTGAGTCCTCGGGTCCGGGTACAGAGACCCAGTACTTC. Residues: CAISESSGPGTETQYF. The V call is TRBV10-3, the J call TRBJ2-5; D ambiguous. V lost 0 bases, J lost 4 bases, and 15 bases lay in between. The CDR3 extends over 16 amino acids. Germline V gene lookup returns CDR1 ENHRY and CDR2 SYGVKD.

As for this clonotype: The junction and the germline gene differ at one end; a read error may be behind it. The chain recombines TRBV24-1 with TRBJ2-7, with TRBD2 as a possible D gene (6 bases). Germline assignment: CDR1 KGHDR and CDR2 SFDVKD. CDR3 length equals 14 residues. The CDR3 spells CASSAASGDGEQYF. The CDR3 region has the DNA TGTGCCAGCAGTGCCGCCTCGGGAGATGGCGAGCAGTACTTC.

The V gene is TRBV12-3 or TRBV12-4, the J gene TRBJ1-2; D remains unclear. CDR3 length: 13 residues. CDR3 sequence: CASGIGDSYGYTF. DNA of the CDR3: TGTGCTAGTGGAATCGGCGACTCCTATGGCTACACCTTC.

This chain joins TRBV2 and TRBJ2-7; 7 nucleotides agree with TRBD2. Trimming took 5 bases from V and 2 from J; bases not matched to a gene: 9. Germline V CDR1 and CDR2: SNHLY, FYNNEI. The CDR3 loop spans 15 amino acids. This chain's CDR3 is CASSYSRLAPYEQYF. DNA of the CDR3: TGTGCCAGCAGTTACTCGAGACTAGCCCCCTACGAGCAGTACTTC.

This clonotype was recorded at least ten times. The chain has TRBV24-1 and TRBJ2-5; TRBD2 is a possible D gene (6 bases). From germline, CDR1 is KGHDR and CDR2 SFDVKD. CDR3 length: 15 amino acids. V was cut by 3 bases and J by 2 bases, with 12 bases left in between. As DNA, the CDR3 is TGTGCCACCAGTGATGGAGGGCACAATCAAGAGACCCAGTACTTC. Translated: CATSDGGHNQETQYF.

In its sample, this clonotype was seen many times. The V gene is TRBV6-2 or TRBV6-3, the J gene TRBJ1-5; D remains unclear. Per germline, CDR1 MNHEY and CDR2 SVGEGT. There are 13 residues in the CDR3. The V gene lost 6 bases and the J gene lost 3 bases, with 9 bases spanning the gap. This CDR3 reads CASSLVNNQPQHF. The DNA for the CDR3 is TGTGCCAGCAGCTTGGTGAACAATCAGCCCCAGCATTTT.

The sample holds a few counts of this clonotype. V is TRBV20-1 and J is TRBJ2-7; no reliable D call. In germline, CDR1 is DFQATT, CDR2 SNEGSKA (reference sequence). The CDR3 loop spans 12 amino acids. Trimming took 5 bases from V and 6 from J, leaving 14 bases between them. CDR3 residues: CSALREGGEQYF. CDR3 DNA: TGCAGTGCTCTGAGAGAAGGCGGCGAGCAGTACTTC.

Worth noting for this clonotype: An end of the junction does not agree with germline; a read error may underlie this. V and J are TRBV10-3 and TRBJ1-5, with no clear D. The CDR3 is made up of 15 amino acids. Germline CDR1 reads ENHRY; CDR2 reads SYGVKD. The CDR3 region is CASSYTAGPNQPRHF. The CDR3 DNA sequence: TGTGCCAGCAGTTACACGGCAGGACCGAATCAGCCCCGGCATTTT.

This clonotype was recorded many times. V is TRBV10-3 and J is TRBJ2-6; the D gene is possibly TRBD2 (6 bases). The V gene's germline CDR1 is ENHRY and CDR2 SYGVKD. The CDR3 sequence is 16 residues long. The V and J ends lost 4 bases and 0 bases respectively, with 10 bases between them. This chain's CDR3 is CAISGGEPSGANVLTF. Written as DNA, the CDR3 is TGTGCCATCAGTGGGGGGGAACCCTCTGGGGCCAACGTCCTGACTTTC.

This clonotype is a singleton in its sample. Being one base from a much bigger clone, this may be a read error. The chain has TRBV5-5 and TRBJ1-6, with TRBD1 matching over 7 bases. The CDR3 is 14 amino acids. Germline assignment: CDR1 SGHKS and CDR2 YYEKEE (reference sequence). This CDR3 reads CVSSSTGRSSPLHF. The DNA of the CDR3 is TGTGTCAGCAGCTCGACAGGGAGAAGTTCACCCCTCCACTTT.

This clonotype was seen many times. The chain has TRBV29-1 and TRBJ2-5, with TRBD2 as a possible D gene (7 bases). The ends were cut back, 4 bases at V and 2 bases at J, with 14 bases in the middle. The CDR3 is 14 residues long. CDR1 and CDR2 from the germline V gene are SQVTM and ANQGSEA. CDR3 loop: CSVVGGAGQETQYF. DNA of the CDR3: TGCAGCGTTGTTGGGGGGGCCGGGCAAGAGACCCAGTACTTC.

Worth noting for this clonotype: A much larger clone lies a single base off, so this may be a read error. The J gene is TRBJ2-7, the V gene TRBV7-3, with 7 nucleotides matching TRBD2. This CDR3 has 14 amino acids. Per germline, CDR1 SGHTA and CDR2 FQGTGA. The CDR3 region is CATSPRPGRNEQYF. CDR3 DNA sequence: TGTGCCACCAGCCCGCGGCCCGGGAGGAACGAGCAGTACTTC. The full variable domain, its missing parts supplied by reference TRBV7-3 and TRBJ2-7, is GAGVSQTPSNKVTEKGKYVELRCDPISGHTALYWYRQSLGQGPEFLIYFQGTGAADDSGLPNDRFFAVRPEGSVSTLKIQRTERGDSAVYLCATSPRPGRNEQYFGPGTRLTVT.

The chain carries TRBV19 and TRBJ2-2; D might be TRBD1 or TRBD2, each matching 5 bases. The CDR3 spans 15 residues. V was shortened by 4 bases and J by 0 bases, with 9 bases between the two germline ends. The V gene's germline CDR1 is LNHDA and CDR2 SQIVND (reference sequence). CDR3: CASSTGTPNTGELFF. The CDR3 DNA follows: TGTGCCAGTAGTACCGGGACCCCGAACACCGGGGAGCTGTTTTTT.

This clonotype was detected many times. This chain uses TRBV7-2 with TRBJ1-2, with D tentatively TRBD1 (5 bases). The V end was cut by 7 bases, the J end by 8 bases, with 20 bases between. The CDR3 spans 14 residues. CDR1 and CDR2 from the germline V gene are SGHTA and FQGNSA. CDR3 in amino acids: CASNADVGEWGYTF. The CDR3 DNA is TGTGCCAGCAACGCCGATGTGGGGGAGTGGGGCTACACCTTC. Together with reference TRBV7-2 and TRBJ1-2, the CDR3 gives the full variable domain: GAGVSQSPSNKVTEKGKDVELRCDPISGHTALYWYRQSLGQGLEFLIYFQGNSAPDKSGLPSDRFSAERTGGSVSTLTIQRTQQEDSAVYLCASNADVGEWGYTFGSGTRLTVV.

This clonotype was found a few times. The genes are TRBV5-1 and TRBJ2-5, with 9 bases matching TRBD1. The CDR3 runs 16 residues. V dropped 1 base and J dropped 1; count of bases not matched to a gene: 5. Per germline, CDR1 SGHRS and CDR2 YFSETQ. The CDR3 sequence is CASSLLTGGSQETQYF. The CDR3, as DNA: TGCGCCAGCAGCTTGTTGACAGGGGGAAGCCAAGAGACCCAGTACTTC.